The T cell receptor (beta chain) described here comes from a study of T cells expressing NK-cell markers. Study-level background: Among eight sequenced donors, seven carried HCMV seropositivity while one was seronegative.

TCRdb re-called the 5' RACE reads and catalogs CDR3 proteins one per entry, DNA excluded. This sample contains 440,000 or so distinct CDR3 sequences. Study-level findings and limits: Clarity on HCMV specificity was lacking for the expanded NKG2C+ T cell clones. Six or seven donors had dominant NKG2C+ clonotypes that comprised roughly 1.0-7.5% of their CD8+ T cells.

On this clonotype itself: What it recognizes is unknown.

The CDR3 runs 14 residues. The germline gives CDR1 SGHNT, CDR2 YYREEE (reference sequence). The TCR sequence derives from a woman between 18 and 75 years old in good health. V gene TRBV5-4 combines with J gene TRBJ2-3; TCRdb designates TRBD2, a call that cannot be tested without DNA. The specimen was blood T cells: a sorted CD56 or NKG2C T cell subset, CD4+ or CD8+ T cells, or bulk PBMC T cells (not recorded which). CDR3 amino acids: CASSLMTGGDTQYF.